The present T cell receptor (beta chain) was sequenced within a study of blood T cells in healthy people across ages. Points from the study as a whole: While age rose, TCR beta diversity per million T cells dropped in a roughly linear way.

Remarks on this clonotype: Its antigen is not known.

CDR1 and CDR2 from the germline V gene are SQVTM and ANQGSEA. This CDR3 is 12 amino acids long. Trimming took off 5 bases at V and 7 bases at J, with 12 bases between the two ends. Using a J-beta primer mix together with a sample-barcoded 5' primer, a second PCR was run for roughly 6 to 12 cycles. A single record per CDR3 protein comes from TCRdb applying MiXCR to the 5' RACE reads. The sample shows 1 million or so distinct CDR3 sequences, approximately 25% of them seen only once. In addition, the sample was reused for a study of T cells of mothers and their children. That report notes: Once extracted, all RNA went into cDNA synthesis at approximately 1.6 ug per 15 ul. Overlap ran slightly, non-significantly higher for related than unrelated mother-child pairs.

This clonotype originated in a girl aged 2-9 years in good health. The chain is built from TRBV29-1 and TRBJ2-1; perhaps TRBD1 as D (7 bases). The sample consisted of blood. The CDR3 here is CSVLQGGNEQFF. The CDR3 DNA is TGCAGCGTTCTCCAGGGGGGAAATGAGCAGTTCTTC.